This T cell receptor beta chain was sequenced for a study of T cells in Graves' hyperthyroidism and ophthalmopathy. From RNA transcripts, TCR beta CDR3 regions were amplified. The study used the HTBI primer set for a first-round RT-PCR of the TCR CDR3. MiXCR, run by TCRdb on the multiplex PCR reads, gives a single entry per CDR3 protein. The data hold 200,000 to 250,000 distinct CDR3 sequences, with roughly 17% observed a single time. CDR3 length: 16 amino acids. Germline V gene sequence: CDR1 SNHLY, CDR2 FYNNEI. The V segment lost 6 bases and the J segment 8 bases; nucleotides outside the gene matches: 13. In this sample, this clonotype turned up many times. Ophthalmopathy patients showed a Clinical Activity Score of at least 3, NOSPECS grade of at least 4 and duration under 3 months.

The receptor comes from a woman aged 18-29 years with Graves' ophthalmopathy. The specimen was blood. The J gene is TRBJ2-7, the V gene TRBV2; 13 bases align to TRBD2. CDR3 sequence (DNA): TGTGCCAGCAGGGCTACTAGCGGGAGGGCCAGTTACAAGCAGTACTTC. The encoded protein is CASRATSGRASYKQYF.